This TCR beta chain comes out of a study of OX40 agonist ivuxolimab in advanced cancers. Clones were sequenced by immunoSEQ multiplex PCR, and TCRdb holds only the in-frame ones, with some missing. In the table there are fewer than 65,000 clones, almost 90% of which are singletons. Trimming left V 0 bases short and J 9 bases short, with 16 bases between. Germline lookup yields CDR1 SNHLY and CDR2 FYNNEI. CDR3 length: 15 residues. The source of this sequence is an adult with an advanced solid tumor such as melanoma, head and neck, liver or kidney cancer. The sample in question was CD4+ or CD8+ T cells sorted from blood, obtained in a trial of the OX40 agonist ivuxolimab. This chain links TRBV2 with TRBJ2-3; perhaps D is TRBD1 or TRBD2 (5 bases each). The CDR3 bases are TGTGCCAGCAGTGAAGCGCCGGCCCCAGAGGGGACGCAGTATTTT. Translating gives CASSEAPAPEGTQYF.